This passage covers 14 T cell receptor beta chains from one sample sequenced in a study of blood T cell repertoires in COVID-19. Assay: immunoSEQ multiplex PCR; the TCRdb copy retains only in-frame clones and omits some. The sample lists under 200,000 clones; approximately 79% were seen once. What was sequenced was peripheral blood. The receptor source for this set is a woman aged 60-75 years with COVID-19, enrolled during active disease.

V is TRBV9 and J is TRBJ2-5; D is possibly TRBD1 (6 bases). V was clipped by 2 bases and J by 5 bases, with 10 bases between them. The CDR3 is 13 amino acids. Germline V CDR1 and CDR2: SGDLS, YYNGEE. The CDR3 coding sequence is TGTGCCAGCAGCGTCCAGGGGACGGAGACCCAGTACTTC. Translating it yields CASSVQGTETQYF. Full variable domain (remainder filled in from reference TRBV9 and TRBJ2-5): DSGVTQTPKHLITATGQRVTLRCSPRSGDLSVYWYQQSLDQGLQFLIQYYNGEERAKGNILERFSAQQFPDLHSELNLSSLELGDSALYFCASSVQGTETQYFGPGTRLLVL.

V gene TRBV5-1 combines with J gene TRBJ2-2; tentative D call: TRBD1 (6 bases). Trimming removed 4 bases at V and 1 base at J, with 8 bases between. The CDR3 is 14 amino acids. In germline, CDR1 is SGHRS, CDR2 YFSETQ. The CDR3 nucleotides read TGCGCCAGCAGCACGGGACAGAACACCGGGGAGCTGTTTTTT. Translating it yields CASSTGQNTGELFF.

This chain uses TRBV6-5 with TRBJ2-5, with a possible D match to TRBD2 (5 bases). Germline V gene sequence: CDR1 MNHEY, CDR2 SVGAGI. The ends were cut back, 5 bases at V and 5 bases at J, with 9 bases in the middle. This CDR3 is 12 amino acids long. CDR3 bases: TGTGCCAGCAGTAGAGGACTTGAGACCCAGTACTTC. It is translated as CASSRGLETQYF.

This clone was observed once. The chain couples TRBV28 to TRBJ2-7, with 14 bases matching TRBD2. There are 19 residues in the CDR3. The trim removed 5 bases at V and 1 base at J, leaving 13 bases unmatched. Germline CDR1 MDHEN, CDR2 SYDVKM. The CDR3 protein is CASSLSGTSGRIRSYEQYF. The CDR3 bases are TGTGCCAGCAGTCTATCAGGGACTAGCGGGAGAATTCGATCCTACGAGCAGTACTTC.

The rearrangement uses TRBV18 and TRBJ2-7; 8 bases are shared with TRBD1. CDR3 size: 14 residues. V lost 2 bases and J lost 3; bases outside the gene matches: 3. Germline CDR1 and CDR2: KGHSH and LQKENI. The CDR3: CASSPRTGNYEQYF. As DNA, the CDR3 is TGTGCCAGCTCACCAAGGACAGGGAACTACGAGCAGTACTTC. Full variable domain (remainder filled in from reference TRBV18 and TRBJ2-7): NAGVMQNPRHLVRRRGQEARLRCSPMKGHSHVYWYRQLPEEGLKFMVYLQKENIIDESGMPKERFSAEFPKEGPSILRIQQVVRGDSAAYFCASSPRTGNYEQYFGPGTRLTVT.

About this clone: Germline and junction disagree at one end, which may indicate a read error. The chain joins TRBV6-2 or TRBV6-3 to TRBJ1-2; the D gene is possibly TRBD1 (5 bases). The CDR3 has 18 residues. Germline V lookup: CDR1 MNHEY, CDR2 SVGEGT. The CDR3 loop reads CASSHSSDSQGANYGYTF. The CDR3, as DNA: TGTGCCAGCAGTCACTCCTCTGACAGTCAAGGTGCTAACTATGGCTACACCTTC.

The chain uses TRBV9 and TRBJ2-3; TRBD1 matches 9 bases. CDR1 and CDR2 from the germline V gene are SGDLS and YYNGEE. The J segment lost 4 bases and the V segment lost 3 bases, leaving 9 bases of the junction unmatched. The CDR3 covers 16 residues. CDR3 in amino acids: CASSAETGTGPDTQYF. In DNA form, the CDR3 reads TGTGCCAGCAGCGCGGAAACCGGGACAGGGCCAGATACGCAGTATTTT.

The chain carries TRBV5-6 and TRBJ1-5; D ambiguous. CDR1 is SGHDT and CDR2 is YYEEEE in the germline V gene. The CDR3 contains 13 residues. V lost 2 bases to trimming and J lost 6 bases, with 9 bases between them. CDR3 loop: CASSFSAGQPQHF. Written as DNA, the CDR3 is TGTGCCAGCAGCTTTTCAGCGGGTCAGCCCCAGCATTTT.

This clone was detected once. The chain couples TRBV19 to TRBJ2-2; 7 bases map to TRBD1. CDR3 size: 14 residues. Germline V gives CDR1 LNHDA, CDR2 SQIVND (reference sequence). The V gene end was trimmed by 7 bases and the J gene end by 4 bases; junction bases not matched to a gene: 6. DNA of the CDR3: TGTGCCAGTACCCCGACAGGGACCACCGGGGAGCTGTTTTTT. As protein: CASTPTGTTGELFF.

The chain links TRBV5-1 to TRBJ2-1; TRBD2 agrees at 13 bases. The germline gives CDR1 SGHRS, CDR2 YFSETQ. Losses at the gene ends were 2 bases for V and 10 bases for J; bases not matched to a gene: 12. The CDR3 has 17 amino acids. Here the CDR3 DNA reads TGCGCCAGCAGCTTCCTGACAGGGACTAGCGGGGTCCGGGAGCAGTTCTTC. It codes for CASSFLTGTSGVREQFF.

V is TRBV28 and J is TRBJ2-3, with 9 bases aligning to TRBD2. Trimming removed 3 bases from V and 7 bases from J; junction bases left unmatched: 8. Germline V gives CDR1 MDHEN, CDR2 SYDVKM. The CDR3 has 15 amino acids. This CDR3 reads CASSLRRGGRNTQYF. The CDR3 coding sequence is TGTGCCAGCAGTTTGCGGCGGGGGGGCCGAAATACGCAGTATTTT.

The chain uses TRBV3-1 (or the pseudogene TRBV3-2) and TRBJ2-5; D gene uncertain. This CDR3 has 16 amino acids. V dropped 1 base and J dropped 4 bases, with 16 bases sitting between them. Germline V gene sequence: CDR1 LGHDT, CDR2 YNNKEL (reference sequence). CDR3 coding DNA: TGTGCCAGCAGCCAAGGACATATCCCTAATGGAGAGACCCAGTACTTC. Translated: CASSQGHIPNGETQYF.

This rearrangement joins TRBV19 to TRBJ2-2, with D possibly TRBD1 on 5 matching bases. Germline CDR1 LNHDA, CDR2 SQIVND (reference sequence). Trimming took 4 bases from V and 5 from J, leaving 11 bases between them. This CDR3 contains 14 residues. CDR3 in amino acids: CASSNSAGTGELFF. Written as DNA, the CDR3 is TGTGCCAGTAGTAACAGCGCAGGGACCGGGGAGCTGTTTTTT.

This chain connects TRBV4-2 to TRBJ1-2; TRBD1 matches 8 bases. The CDR3 is 15 amino acids. CDR1 is LGHNA, CDR2 YNFKEQ, per germline. V dropped 0 bases and J dropped 2; count of bases not matched to a gene: 2. The CDR3 DNA is TGTGCCAGCAGCCAAGATCCAGGGGGCAACTATGGCTACACCTTC. Translated: CASSQDPGGNYGYTF.